This T cell receptor beta chain derives from a study of PD-1 blockade in mismatch repair-deficient tumors. Study-wide background: All were previously treated, progressing patients with some twelve mismatch repair-deficient cancer types. Study-level findings and limits: After pembrolizumab, tumor-resident clones rose rapidly, then generally contracted before radiologic responses.

Libraries were prepared by immunoSEQ multiplex PCR; TCRdb keeps only in-frame clonotypes and omits some of them. This sample yields some 26,000 clones, of which over 80% are seen a single time; about 19% belongs to the top ten. The CDR3 is 17 residues long. Trimming pared 5 bases from V and 2 bases from J, leaving 20 bases between. CDR1 MNHEY and CDR2 SMNVEV come from the germline V gene (reference sequence). Regarding this clone: Its specificity is unknown.

Every patient had mismatch repair deficiency by PCR or immunohistochemistry. The TCR-sequenced patients were a few responders to pembrolizumab. The chain has TRBV27 and TRBJ2-3; D may be TRBD2 (5 bases). The input for sequencing was peripheral blood, taken 12 weeks after starting pembrolizumab. The receptor was derived from an adult with mismatch repair-deficient cancer. CDR3 in DNA: TGTGCCAGCAGTCCGGGTTGGGGAAGGACTTACACAGATACGCAGTATTTT. It specifies CASSPGWGRTYTDTQYF.